One T cell receptor beta chain is described in this entry. Antigen: not known. Germline CDR1 is MNHEY and CDR2 is SVGEGT. The CDR3 consists of 13 residues. V dropped 6 bases and J dropped 0 bases, with 9 bases sitting between them. The data derive from a study of T-cell memory formation after mild COVID-19. Overall study: The TCR clusters were mostly specific to one donor. The study, taken as a whole, reports: Mostly located in CM and EM were contracting CD4+ clones, with contracting CD8+ clones located in EMRA. Pre-infection memory carried some responding clones, suggesting that cross-reactive memory joined.

With constant-segment primers, 5'RACE yielded cDNA libraries of TCR alpha and TCR beta that carried sample barcodes and UMIs. TCRdb called the 5' RACE reads again in MiXCR, with one record for every CDR3 protein. The sample comprises roughly 300,000 distinct CDR3 sequences, around 15% of which are singletons, and about a fifth rests with the top ten. This chain links TRBV6-2 or TRBV6-3 with TRBJ2-7; D is ambiguous. What was sequenced was PBMCs or a T cell subset sorted from them (not recorded which). The sequence was collected from a man younger than 30 who had mild COVID-19 (a few samples of this study predate the infection). Cell type and time point are not known. CDR3 loop: CASSRDNSYEQYV. In DNA form, the CDR3 reads TGTGCCAGCAGCCGAGACAACTCCTACGAGCAGTACGTC.